Presented here are 20 T cell receptor beta chains from one specimen sequenced in a study of blood T cell repertoires in COVID-19 (dated by TCRdb to between 2020 and 2021). Libraries were prepared through the immunoSEQ multiplex PCR assay. This is the immuneACCESS table as TCRdb keeps it, with only in-frame sequences that have V and J called. A part of the clones is gone; compared with another copy, unresolved V genes explain less than half, and the rest is unexplained. Present in this sample are about 52,000 clones, about nine tenths of which were seen just once. Jointly, the top ten make up approximately 3.4% of the sample. The sample comprised peripheral blood. The origin of the receptors is a human donor in a cohort sampled during active COVID-19.

The CDR3 nucleotides are TGTGCCACCAGTGAACGGACTAGCGGGAGTGTGCATGAGCAGTTCTTC. Its translation is CATSERTSGSVHEQFF. The chain uses TRBV24-1 and TRBJ2-1; TRBD2 matches at 13 bases. Germline CDR1 and CDR2: KGHDR and SFDVKD. After removal of 4 bases from V and 8 bases from J, the junction contained 7 bases not matched to a gene. This CDR3 region has 16 residues.

This chain uses TRBV7-9 with TRBJ1-6; TRBD1 matches at 8 bases. This CDR3 is 16 amino acids long. CDR1 is SEHNR and CDR2 is FQNEAQ in the germline V gene (reference sequence). The trim removed 3 bases at V and 6 bases at J, leaving 7 bases unmatched. CDR3 protein: CASSLSQGASNSPLHF. The CDR3 DNA reads as TGTGCCAGCAGCTTGTCTCAGGGGGCTAGTAATTCACCCCTCCACTTT.

J is TRBJ1-2 and V is TRBV24-1; 8 positions agree with TRBD1. V was clipped by 5 bases and J by 0 bases; unmatched bases: 10. Germline V CDR1 and CDR2: KGHDR, SFDVKD. The CDR3 is 17 amino acids. The DNA of the CDR3 is TGTGCCACCAGTGCCTCGACAGGGGCAGGATCTAACTATGGCTACACCTTC. It encodes CATSASTGAGSNYGYTF.

The chain employs TRBV24-1 and TRBJ2-5, with D hard to call. The CDR3 totals 16 residues. The V end lost 1 base, the J end lost 2 bases, and 13 bases lay between the germline ends. Germline V gene data show CDR1 as KGHDR and CDR2 as SFDVKD. The CDR3: CATSDFRVGIQETQYF. For the CDR3, the DNA is TGTGCCACCAGTGATTTTAGAGTCGGTATTCAAGAGACCCAGTACTTC.

The CDR3, as DNA: TGTGCCAGCAGGACAAATCCCGGGGAGCTGTTTTTT. This encodes CASRTNPGELFF. The V gene is TRBV11-2, the J gene TRBJ2-2; D not resolved. Trimming stripped 6 bases from V and 6 bases from J, with 8 bases between. CDR1 is SGHAT, CDR2 FQNNGV, per germline. The length of the CDR3 is 12 residues.

As concerns this clone: The junction departs from the called germline gene at one end, perhaps through a read error. The V gene is TRBV7-2, the J gene TRBJ1-4, with TRBD1 as a possible D gene (6 bases). The V gene's germline CDR1 is SGHTA and CDR2 FQGNSA. The CDR3 contains 15 residues. CDR3 sequence (DNA): TGTGCCAGCAGGTTAGGGGGGCATGCTAATGAAAAACTGTTTTTT. This sequence encodes CASRLGGHANEKLFF.

V usage is TRBV5-1 and J usage is TRBJ2-7; TRBD2 might be the D (6 bases). The CDR3 extends over 15 amino acids. Per germline, CDR1 SGHRS and CDR2 YFSETQ. The V end lost 2 bases, the J end lost 2 bases, and 14 bases lay between the germline ends. The CDR3 sequence: CASSFESGAPYEQYF. CDR3 bases: TGCGCCAGCAGCTTTGAGTCGGGAGCCCCCTACGAGCAGTACTTC.

The chain combines TRBV27 with TRBJ2-7, with TRBD1 matching 7 bases. The V gene's germline CDR1 is MNHEY and CDR2 SMNVEV (reference sequence). J gave up 5 bases and V 5 bases, and 9 bases lay outside the gene matches. CDR3 length equals 14 residues. This chain's CDR3 is CASSSTGALHEQYF. For the CDR3, the DNA is TGTGCCAGCAGTAGTACAGGGGCCCTCCACGAGCAGTACTTC.

The V and J genes are TRBV10-1 and TRBJ2-3, with D maybe TRBD2 (6 bases). The V end lost 3 bases, the J end lost 5 bases, and 12 bases lay between the germline ends. CDR3 length: 14 residues. Germline V lookup: CDR1 WNHNN, CDR2 SYGVQD (reference sequence). In DNA, the CDR3 is TGCGCCAGCAGTGAATCCGGGAGAGGAGATACGCAGTATTTT. Amino acid sequence: CASSESGRGDTQYF.

The rearrangement joins TRBV5-1 to TRBJ2-3, with 8 nucleotides matching TRBD2. The germline V gene encodes CDR1 SGHRS and CDR2 YFSETQ. V shed 3 bases and J 0 bases; nucleotides not matched to a gene: 3. The CDR3 contains 15 residues. The CDR3 loop is CASSSTSGSTDTQYF. DNA for the CDR3: TGCGCCAGCAGCTCAACTAGCGGTAGCACAGATACGCAGTATTTT.

The chain employs TRBV27 and TRBJ1-1; tentatively, D is TRBD1 (5 bases). Trimming left V 6 bases short and J 0 bases short, with 11 bases between. Germline CDR1 and CDR2: MNHEY and SMNVEV (reference sequence). This CDR3 region has 14 residues. Written as DNA, the CDR3 is TGTGCCAGCAGATACTCAGGGATGAACACTGAAGCTTTCTTT. Its translation is CASRYSGMNTEAFF.

This clone was seen just once. V gene TRBV5-1 combines with J gene TRBJ2-5, with TRBD2 as a possible D gene (6 bases). V lost 1 base to trimming and J lost 2 bases, with 9 bases between them. The CDR3 covers 14 residues. Germline V gene lookup returns CDR1 SGHRS and CDR2 YFSETQ. CDR3 sequence (DNA): TGCGCCAGCAGCTTGTTTCGGGGGCAAGAGACCCAGTACTTC. Residues: CASSLFRGQETQYF.

The chain couples TRBV18 to TRBJ1-2; the match to TRBD1 covers 7 bases. The CDR3 length is 16 residues. Germline values: CDR1 KGHSH, CDR2 LQKENI. V lost 4 bases to trimming and J lost 3 bases; unmatched junction nucleotides: 11. DNA of the CDR3: TGTGCCAGCTCACTAAAGACTACAGGGGACGACTATGGCTACACCTTC. This codes for CASSLKTTGDDYGYTF.

The chain uses TRBV19 and TRBJ2-7, with a tentative D call TRBD2 (5 bases). Germline V gives CDR1 LNHDA, CDR2 SQIVND (reference sequence). V lost 0 bases and J lost 3, with 6 bases in between. The CDR3 consists of 13 residues. CDR3 nucleotides: TGTGCCAGTAGTATAGACGGGGTCTACGAGCAGTACTTC. Translating it yields CASSIDGVYEQYF.

The V and J genes are TRBV27 and TRBJ2-1, with TRBD2 matching 9 bases. J gave up 1 base and V 7 bases, and 5 bases lay outside the gene matches. Germline V gene sequence: CDR1 MNHEY, CDR2 SMNVEV (reference sequence). The CDR3 sequence is 15 residues long. The CDR3 bases are TGTGCCAGCACCCCTAGCGGGAAATCCTACAATGAGCAGTTCTTC. Its translation is CASTPSGKSYNEQFF.

The rearrangement uses TRBV2 and TRBJ1-5; 7 nucleotides match TRBD1. The CDR3 has 15 amino acids. Germline V CDR1 and CDR2: SNHLY, FYNNEI. V lost 6 bases, J lost 1 base, and 6 bases stayed unmatched. The CDR3 region is CASSGDSGSNQPQHF. CDR3 sequence (DNA): TGTGCCAGCAGCGGGGACAGTGGAAGCAATCAGCCCCAGCATTTT.

The rearrangement links TRBV5-1 to TRBJ2-7, with D tentatively TRBD1 (6 bases). The CDR3 runs to 15 residues. The V gene's germline CDR1 is SGHRS and CDR2 YFSETQ. Trimming took 3 bases from V and 6 from J, leaving 19 bases between them. CDR3 sequence: CASSSDTGPLGEQYF. The CDR3 DNA follows: TGCGCCAGCAGCTCCGATACAGGGCCCCTGGGCGAGCAGTACTTC.

This sequence joins TRBV6-5 and TRBJ2-7; no firm D call. Germline V gene lookup returns CDR1 MNHEY and CDR2 SVGAGI. Trimming removed 4 bases at V and 0 bases at J, with 10 bases between. CDR3 length: 14 amino acids. The CDR3 bases are TGTGCCAGCAGTTTGAGGCCCAACTCCTACGAGCAGTACTTC. Its protein product is CASSLRPNSYEQYF.

The table lists this clone with a count of one. The chain employs TRBV28 and TRBJ2-7; D unclear. The CDR3 is 11 amino acids. The germline V gene encodes CDR1 MDHEN and CDR2 SYDVKM. V was shortened by 6 bases and J by 2 bases, with 5 bases between the two germline ends. In nucleotides, the CDR3 is TGTGCCAGCAGGGCGGCCTACGAGCAGTACTTC. This sequence encodes CASRAAYEQYF. The whole variable domain, filled in from reference TRBV28 and TRBJ2-7, reads DVKVTQSSRYLVKRTGEKVFLECVQDMDHENMFWYRQDPGLGLRLIYFSYDVKMKEKGDIPEGYSVSREKKERFSLILESASTNQTSMYLCASRAAYEQYFGPGTRLTVT.

The chain joins TRBV6-4 to TRBJ2-1; tentatively, D is TRBD2 (6 bases). CDR1 and CDR2 (germline): MRHNA, SNTAGT. Trimming took 5 bases from V and 6 from J, leaving 17 bases between them. The CDR3 spans 15 residues. The CDR3 DNA reads as TGTGCCAGCAGTCCGGGAGCCCTGGGGACCAATGAGCAGTTCTTC. Translating gives CASSPGALGTNEQFF.